The next 24 T cell receptor beta chains were all read from a single sample in a study of T-cell memory formation after mild COVID-19. TCRdb independently ran MiXCR on the 5' RACE reads; one entry per CDR3 protein. The table shows just under 150,000 distinct CDR3 sequences, with over 6% occurring only once. Sequences were obtained from PBMCs or a T cell subset sorted from them (not recorded which). The receptors were sampled from an adult woman who had mild COVID-19 (a few samples of this study predate the infection). Cell type and time point are not known.

This clonotype has more than one count but fewer than ten. The gene calls are TRBV5-4 and TRBJ2-3; perhaps D is TRBD1 or TRBD2 (5 bases each). Germline CDR1 is SGHNT and CDR2 is YYREEE (reference sequence). Trimming cost V 4 bases and J 5 bases, with 17 bases left between them. The CDR3 sequence is 15 residues long. The CDR3 spells CASSPPLGAGDTQYF. The CDR3 bases are TGTGCCAGCAGCCCGCCCCTCGGGGCAGGAGATACGCAGTATTTT.

This clonotype was observed a handful of times. V gene TRBV6-2 or TRBV6-3 combines with J gene TRBJ1-5; D perhaps matches TRBD1 (6 bases). The CDR3 covers 14 residues. Trimming pared 2 bases from V and 5 bases from J, leaving 10 bases between. Germline V lookup: CDR1 MNHEY, CDR2 SVGEGT. The CDR3 bases are TGTGCCAGCAGTTACGGACAGAACTATCAGCCCCAGCATTTT. It codes for CASSYGQNYQPQHF.

The chain is built from TRBV20-1 and TRBJ1-2; perhaps TRBD1 as D (5 bases). Trimming removed 4 bases at V and 8 bases at J, with 14 bases between. This CDR3 has 12 residues. Germline lookup yields CDR1 DFQATT and CDR2 SNEGSKA (reference sequence). The CDR3 region is CSAIWGDSGYTF. The DNA of the CDR3 is TGCAGTGCTATCTGGGGCGACAGCGGCTACACCTTC.

This clonotype occurred many times. V usage is TRBV6-5 and J usage is TRBJ2-1; D tentatively fits TRBD1 or TRBD2 (5 bases each). V was clipped by 6 bases and J by 8 bases, with 23 bases between them. There are 16 residues in the CDR3. In germline, CDR1 is MNHEY, CDR2 SVGAGI. The CDR3 DNA sequence: TGTGCCAGCAGGTTTGGAATCTCGCAGACGGGGCATGAGCAGTTCTTC. Translating gives CASRFGISQTGHEQFF.

This clonotype was counted a few times. CDR3 nucleotide sequence: TGTGCCAGCAGCCTCCACCAGGACAGAGCTGAAGCTTTCTTT. Protein sequence: CASSLHQDRAEAFF. The J gene is TRBJ1-1, the V gene TRBV3-1; the D gene is possibly TRBD1 (6 bases). CDR3 length: 14 residues. Trimming left V 4 bases short and J 6 bases short, with 15 bases between. Germline loops: CDR1 LGHDT, CDR2 YNNKEL (reference sequence).

This clonotype was counted only a few times. J is TRBJ1-1 and V is TRBV5-1; maybe TRBD1 (5 bases). Trimming took off 0 bases at V and 5 bases at J, with 14 bases between the two ends. The germline V gene encodes CDR1 SGHRS and CDR2 YFSETQ. CDR3 size: 15 residues. CDR3 loop: CASSLEPQGGTEAFF. CDR3 sequence (DNA): TGCGCCAGCAGCTTGGAGCCGCAGGGAGGGACTGAAGCTTTCTTT.

V is TRBV6-1 and J is TRBJ2-3; 7 bases fit TRBD2. Germline values: CDR1 MNHNS, CDR2 SASEGT. The CDR3 has 15 amino acids. V was pared by 8 bases and J by 1 base, with 9 bases of the junction left unmatched. The CDR3 nucleotides read TGTGCCAGCCGAGAGGGAGGGGTTGGCACAGATACGCAGTATTTT. It yields the protein CASREGGVGTDTQYF.

Many counts were recorded for this clonotype. This chain links TRBV10-3 with TRBJ2-7; 7 bases map to TRBD2. The CDR3 is made up of 14 amino acids. Unmatched junction bases numbered 13, after V lost 8 bases and J lost 6 bases. In germline, CDR1 is ENHRY, CDR2 SYGVKD. The CDR3, as DNA: TGTGCCATCGGGCGGGGGACGGGCATGATCGAGCAGTACTTC. Protein: CAIGRGTGMIEQYF.

The chain links TRBV6-1 to TRBJ2-2; 8 bases map to TRBD2. The germline gives CDR1 MNHNS, CDR2 SASEGT. The CDR3 sequence is 16 residues long. Unmatched junction bases numbered 7, after V lost 1 base and J lost 6 bases. The CDR3 sequence is CASSEEEAGVPGELFF. CDR3 bases: TGTGCCAGCAGTGAAGAGGAAGCGGGAGTGCCCGGGGAGCTGTTTTTT.

This clonotype has only one observation. A much larger clone lies a single base off, so this may be a read error. DNA of the CDR3: TGTGCCAGCAGCCATACGACAGGGTGGGAGAATGAGCAGTTCTTC. The encoded protein is CASSHTTGWENEQFF. The chain couples TRBV4-2 to TRBJ2-1; 7 nucleotides align to TRBD1. The CDR3 consists of 15 residues. Per germline, CDR1 LGHNA and CDR2 YNFKEQ. Trimming cost V 3 bases and J 7 bases; bases outside gene matches: 9.

This clonotype was observed at least ten times. The V and J genes are TRBV10-3 and TRBJ2-5; tentative D call: TRBD1 (5 bases). Germline values: CDR1 ENHRY, CDR2 SYGVKD. The CDR3 loop spans 13 amino acids. Trimming cost V 4 bases and J 5 bases, with 11 bases left between them. CDR3 in DNA: TGTGCCATCAGTGGGTGGGGCCAGGAGACCCAGTACTTC. Translated: CAISGWGQETQYF.

The V call is TRBV5-1, the J call TRBJ2-7; D call uncertain. The V and J ends lost 0 bases and 10 bases respectively, with 8 bases between them. CDR3 length equals 11 residues. The germline V gene encodes CDR1 SGHRS and CDR2 YFSETQ. The CDR3 DNA follows: TGCGCCAGCAGCTTGGTCGGCTTACAGTACTTC. Translating gives CASSLVGLQYF.

This clonotype was counted between two and nine times. The rearrangement links TRBV24-1 to TRBJ2-1; 10 nucleotides match TRBD2. The junction had 13 bases not matched to a gene; V was cut back by 4 bases and J by 8 bases. This CDR3 contains 17 residues. CDR1 and CDR2 (germline): KGHDR, SFDVKD. Written as DNA, the CDR3 is TGTGCCACCAGTGAAGGGTTCAGCGGGAGGGCCTCTCATGAGCAGTTCTTC. This codes for CATSEGFSGRASHEQFF.

This clonotype appeared a few times. V is TRBV5-1 and J is TRBJ2-7, with a possible D match to TRBD2 (5 bases). CDR1 and CDR2 from the germline V gene are SGHRS and YFSETQ. The CDR3 loop spans 14 amino acids. Trimming took off 4 bases at V and 4 bases at J, with 15 bases between the two ends. CDR3 nucleotide sequence: TGCGCCAGCAGCGGAGGACGGACCCTATACGAGCAGTACTTC. It translates to CASSGGRTLYEQYF.

This clonotype was picked up a small number of times. This sequence joins TRBV27 and TRBJ1-4; the D gene is possibly TRBD1 (5 bases). Germline-derived CDR1 and CDR2 are MNHEY and SMNVEV (reference sequence). This CDR3 spans 15 amino acids. V gave up 4 bases and J gave up 3 bases, with 12 bases separating them. The CDR3 reads CASSSLGGANEKLFF. In DNA form, the CDR3 reads TGTGCCAGCAGTTCTCTCGGGGGAGCTAATGAAAAACTGTTTTTT.

J is TRBJ2-5 and V is TRBV5-5; 15 bases align to TRBD2. Per germline, CDR1 SGHKS and CDR2 YYEKEE (reference sequence). The J segment lost 1 base and the V segment lost 4 bases, leaving 8 bases of the junction unmatched. The CDR3 is 18 amino acids. The CDR3 loop is CASSLGLAGGLIQETQYF. In nucleotides, the CDR3 is TGTGCCAGCAGCCTTGGACTAGCGGGGGGGCTGATCCAAGAGACCCAGTACTTC.

This clonotype was observed many times. The genes are TRBV7-2 and TRBJ2-3; D gene uncertain. The ends were cut back, 5 bases at V and 2 bases at J, with 5 bases in the middle. The germline CDR1 and CDR2 sequences are SGHTA and FQGNSA. The CDR3 loop spans 12 amino acids. The CDR3 DNA reads TGTGCCAGCAGCGAGAACACAGATACGCAGTATTTT. This codes for CASSENTDTQYF. The whole variable domain, remainder taken from reference TRBV7-2 and TRBJ2-3, is GAGVSQSPSNKVTEKGKDVELRCDPISGHTALYWYRQSLGQGLEFLIYFQGNSAPDKSGLPSDRFSAERTGGSVSTLTIQRTQQEDSAVYLCASSENTDTQYFGPGTRLTVL.

This clonotype has more than one count but fewer than ten. The chain has TRBV27 and TRBJ1-6, with a possible D match to TRBD1 (5 bases). V was shortened by 2 bases and J by 8 bases, with 10 bases between the two germline ends. CDR3 length equals 14 residues. Germline V gene lookup returns CDR1 MNHEY and CDR2 SMNVEV (reference sequence). The CDR3: CASSLQGLYSPLHF. CDR3 bases: TGTGCCAGCAGTTTACAGGGTCTTTATTCACCCCTCCACTTT.

This chain uses TRBV18 with TRBJ2-7; 9 nucleotides align to TRBD1. The CDR3 spans 15 residues. The germline V gene has CDR1 KGHSH and CDR2 LQKENI. J was trimmed by 3 bases and V by 4 bases; bases with no gene match: 7. The CDR3 sequence: CASSLGTGRIYEQYF. The DNA for the CDR3 is TGTGCCAGCTCACTCGGGACAGGGAGAATCTACGAGCAGTACTTC.

V is TRBV18 and J is TRBJ2-7; D unresolved. This CDR3 has 13 amino acids. Germline CDR1 reads KGHSH; CDR2 reads LQKENI. V was clipped by 0 bases and J by 1 base, with 4 bases between them. The CDR3: CASSPPSSYEQYF. CDR3 nucleotides: TGTGCCAGCTCACCACCGAGTTCCTACGAGCAGTACTTC.

J is TRBJ1-2 and V is TRBV12-3 or TRBV12-4; no clear D gene. Between the trimmed V and J ends, which lost 2 bases and 2 bases, there was a span of 6 bases. There are 13 residues in the CDR3. The CDR3 protein is CASSLSSNYGYTF. The CDR3 region has the DNA TGTGCCAGCAGTTTATCCAGCAACTATGGCTACACCTTC.

This clonotype was found many times. V usage is TRBV3-1 and J usage is TRBJ2-1, with 7 nucleotides matching TRBD1. Germline CDR1 and CDR2: LGHDT and YNNKEL (reference sequence). The V segment lost 6 bases and the J segment 8 bases; nucleotides outside the gene matches: 7. The CDR3 contains 13 residues. The CDR3 DNA reads as TGTGCCAGCAGGTGGACAGGTAGCGATGAGCAGTTCTTC. It translates to CASRWTGSDEQFF.

Turning to this clonotype: Given a much more abundant clone one base away, this may be a read error. This chain joins TRBV13 and TRBJ2-3; D is unresolved. The CDR3 contains 13 residues. Looked up from germline, CDR1 is PRHDT and CDR2 is FYEKMQ (reference sequence). The chain's CDR3 is CACSLGSEDTQYF. In DNA form, the CDR3 reads TGTGCCTGCAGTTTAGGTTCTGAGGATACGCAGTATTTT.

This clonotype was counted at least ten times. This rearrangement joins TRBV6-5 to TRBJ2-7, with 10 nucleotides matching TRBD2. V lost 2 bases, J lost 2 bases, and 9 bases stayed unmatched. This CDR3 region has 17 residues. Germline CDR1 MNHEY, CDR2 SVGAGI. The CDR3 spells CASSYRLAGAPTYEQYF. The CDR3 coding sequence is TGTGCCAGCAGTTACCGGCTAGCGGGAGCTCCCACCTACGAGCAGTACTTC.